These T cell receptor beta chains were read from a single sample in a study of cytomegalovirus exposure and HLA in healthy donors. TCRdb's table, derived via immunoSEQ multiplex PCR, lists solely in-frame clones and lacks some. The table lists approximately 130,000 clones, approximately 80% of them singletons. The source material was PBMCs. The receptors derive from a man younger than 35 in good health and CMV-seropositive. Both conserved end residues are part of each CDR3. Each record gives: clone size, J gene, D gene, V gene, CDR3 protein, CDR3 DNA. The D gene is left open where the match is weak. Rows give clone size only sometimes, using once, few, many, or a class for an expanded clone.

>.|TRBJ1-2|TRBD1|TRBV6-1
CASSLQQGAGYTF
TGTGCCAGCAGTTTACAGCAGGGGGCCGGCTACACCTTC
>.|TRBJ2-7|.|TRBV29-1
CSVGVSGLGEQYF
TGCAGCGTGGGAGTGAGCGGACTCGGCGAGCAGTACTTC
>.|TRBJ2-5|.|TRBV5-1
CASRRQTHQETQYF
TGCGCCAGCAGAAGACAGACTCACCAAGAGACCCAGTACTTC
>few|TRBJ1-1|TRBD1|TRBV5-4
CASSPLQGSTAEAFF
TGTGCCAGCAGCCCGTTACAGGGGTCAACGGCTGAAGCTTTCTTT
>.|TRBJ2-2|TRBD2|TRBV7-9
CASSLTGLAGVGELFF
TGTGCCAGCAGCTTAACCGGACTAGCGGGGGTCGGGGAGCTGTTTTTT
>.|TRBJ2-7|TRBD1|TRBV13
CASSGWRDRGGYEQYF
TGTGCCAGCAGCGGCTGGCGGGACAGGGGTGGCTACGAGCAGTACTTC
>.|TRBJ1-3|.|TRBV2
CASSQLGALTGNTIYF
TGTGCCAGCAGTCAGCTGGGCGCTCTAACTGGAAACACCATATATTTT
>.|TRBJ1-5|.|TRBV28
CASSLVDQPQHF
TGTGCCAGCAGTTTAGTCGATCAGCCCCAGCATTTT
>.|TRBJ2-2|TRBD2|TRBV19
CASSTLAGGPGTGELFF
TGTGCCAGTAGTACCTTAGCGGGGGGGCCAGGCACCGGGGAGCTGTTTTTT
>.|TRBJ2-3|TRBD2|TRBV19
CASSPLAGDTDTQYF
TGTGCCAGTAGTCCCCTAGCGGGGGACACAGATACGCAGTATTTT
>few|TRBJ2-1|TRBD2|TRBV7-8
CASEREKPYNEQFF
TGTGCCAGTGAGCGGGAGAAACCCTACAATGAGCAGTTCTTC
>.|TRBJ2-3|.|TRBV6-5
CASRSPGHLTDTQYF
TGTGCCAGCAGATCTCCGGGACATTTGACAGATACGCAGTATTTT
>.|TRBJ2-5|TRBD2|TRBV29-1
CSVGTSGAQETQYF
TGCAGCGTCGGGACTAGCGGGGCCCAAGAGACCCAGTACTTC
>.|TRBJ2-5|TRBD2|TRBV7-9
CASSLPQRLAGLRETQYF
TGTGCCAGCAGCTTGCCCCAACGACTAGCGGGGCTCAGGGAGACCCAGTACTTC
>once|TRBJ1-5|.|TRBV4-1
CASSRGGAQPQHF
TGCGCCAGCAGCCGCGGGGGGGCTCAGCCCCAGCATTTT
>.|TRBJ2-5|.|TRBV15
CATSRDSSGTRQETQYF
TGTGCCACCAGCAGAGATTCCTCCGGGACAAGGCAAGAGACCCAGTACTTC
>few|TRBJ2-1|TRBD2|TRBV19
CASSGLAGYNEQFF
TGTGCCAGTAGTGGACTAGCGGGTTACAATGAGCAGTTCTTC
>few|TRBJ1-5|.|TRBV27
CASSPLYSNQPQHF
TGTGCCAGCAGTCCTCTTTATAGCAATCAGCCCCAGCATTTT
>.|TRBJ2-3|TRBD2|TRBV7-3
CASSPGRGVAGERYF
TGTGCCAGCAGCCCCGGCCGAGGGGTAGCGGGAGAGCGGTATTTT
>.|TRBJ1-4|TRBD1|TRBV19
CASSYLRTGLLATNEKLFF
TGTGCCAGTAGCTATCTACGGACAGGACTACTTGCAACTAATGAAAAACTGTTTTTT
>.|TRBJ2-7|TRBD1|TRBV5-1
CASSSGQGNYEQYF
TGCGCCAGCAGCTCTGGACAGGGGAACTACGAGCAGTACTTC
>.|TRBJ1-1|TRBD1|TRBV6-1
CASSRQGPTEAFF
TGTGCCAGCAGCAGACAGGGACCCACTGAAGCTTTCTTT
>.|TRBJ1-2|.|TRBV25-1
CASSESGGTGNYGYTF
TGTGCCAGCAGTGAGTCTGGGGGCACTGGGAACTATGGCTACACCTTC
>.|TRBJ2-5|.|TRBV5-6
CASSRGGGPRETQYF
TGTGCCAGCAGCAGAGGGGGGGGGCCACGGGAGACCCAGTACTTC
>.|TRBJ1-2|.|TRBV9
CASNQGTTGANYGYTF
TGTGCCAGCAACCAAGGGACAACCGGAGCTAACTATGGCTACACCTTC
>.|TRBJ1-1|TRBD1|TRBV28
CASRLPRDRGYTEAFF
TGTGCCAGCAGATTACCCCGGGACAGGGGTTACACTGAAGCTTTCTTT
>.|TRBJ2-1|TRBD1|TRBV28
CASSSFRDRGNEQFF
TGTGCCAGCAGTTCTTTTCGGGACAGGGGGAATGAGCAGTTCTTC
>.|TRBJ1-2|.|TRBV10-3
CATTGGNGYTF
TGTGCCACGACAGGTGGGAATGGCTACACCTTC
>.|TRBJ2-4|.|TRBV6-5
CASSYGLGFGNSQYF
TGTGCCAGCAGTTACGGTCTCGGATTCGGAAACAGTCAGTACTTC
>.|TRBJ1-5|.|TRBV6-5
CASSRRQSNQPQHF
TGTGCCAGCAGTCGGAGACAGAGCAATCAGCCCCAGCATTTT
>.|TRBJ1-1|.|TRBV6-6
CASSTTGIVNTEAFF
TGTGCCAGCAGTACGACAGGAATTGTGAACACTGAAGCTTTCTTT
>few|TRBJ2-1|TRBD2|TRBV4-1
CASSQGTGGPLYNEQFF
TGCGCCAGCAGCCAAGGGACGGGAGGGCCTCTCTACAATGAGCAGTTCTTC
>.|TRBJ2-5|TRBD2|TRBV27
CASRPLSGRARGETQYF
TGTGCCAGCAGGCCCCTTAGCGGGAGGGCCCGTGGGGAGACCCAGTACTTC
>.|TRBJ1-1|.|TRBV4-1
CASGAIMNTEAFF
TGCGCCAGTGGGGCGATCATGAACACTGAAGCTTTCTTT
>.|TRBJ2-7|.|TRBV23-1
CASSQSRGKYGHEQYF
TGCGCCAGCAGTCAATCAAGAGGGAAGTATGGCCACGAGCAGTACTTC
>.|TRBJ2-1|.|TRBV6-6
CASSYLPGSYNEQFF
TGTGCCAGCAGTTACCTTCCGGGGTCTTACAATGAGCAGTTCTTC
>.|TRBJ1-4|.|TRBV28
CASSLFSAPRGEKLFF
TGTGCCAGCAGTTTATTCAGCGCTCCCCGCGGGGAAAAACTGTTTTTT
>.|TRBJ2-2|TRBD1|TRBV11-2
CASRAGTARPGELFF
TGTGCCAGCAGGGCAGGGACAGCCCGACCCGGGGAGCTGTTTTTT
>once|TRBJ2-7|.|TRBV10-3
CAIRQTSIDEQYF
TGTGCCATCAGACAGACTAGTATAGACGAGCAGTACTTC